This TCR beta chain was sequenced in a study of blood T cell repertoires in COVID-19. Here immunoSEQ multiplex PCR was the method, and the copy in TCRdb shows in-frame clones only, minus some. Of about 26,000 clones listed, roughly 92% are singletons. CDR1 and CDR2 (germline): SGHTA, FQGNSA. V lost 5 bases and J lost 1, with 13 bases in between. The CDR3 contains 15 residues. The source material was peripheral blood. This TCR came from a human donor in a cohort sampled during active COVID-19. The V call is TRBV7-2, the J call TRBJ2-3; maybe TRBD2 (6 bases). The CDR3: CASSPSPGGTDTQYF. The DNA of the CDR3 is TGTGCCAGCAGCCCCTCTCCGGGGGGCACAGATACGCAGTATTTT.